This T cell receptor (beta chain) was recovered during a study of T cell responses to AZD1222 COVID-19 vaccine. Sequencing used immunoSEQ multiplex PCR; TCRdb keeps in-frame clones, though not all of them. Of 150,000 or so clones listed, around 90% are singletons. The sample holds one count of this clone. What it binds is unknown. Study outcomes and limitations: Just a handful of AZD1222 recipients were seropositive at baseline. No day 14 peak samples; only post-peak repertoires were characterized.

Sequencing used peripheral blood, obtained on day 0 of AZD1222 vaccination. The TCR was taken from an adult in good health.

The CDR3 protein is CASSLGLVAPISRAEAFF. CDR3 DNA: TGTGCCAGCAGCCTAGGATTGGTGGCCCCAATCTCCAGAGCTGAAGCTTTCTTT. This chain joins TRBV3-1 (or the pseudogene TRBV3-2) and TRBJ1-1; D remains ambiguous. Per germline, CDR1 LGHDT and CDR2 YNNKEL (reference sequence). V lost 4 bases and J lost 6, with 27 bases in between. The CDR3 totals 18 residues.